The clone carrying this TCR beta chain has only one observation. The data derive from a study of control samples from healthy donors and cancer patients. Germline CDR1 and CDR2: MNHNS and SASEGT. CDR3 size: 14 residues. V shed 3 bases and J shed 9 bases, with 12 bases lying between them. Sequenced by immunoSEQ multiplex PCR; TCRdb stores in-frame clones only, minus some. This table holds about 140,000 clones, roughly nine tenths found once. The sequencing sample was made of blood. The chain carries TRBV6-1 and TRBJ1-6, with D perhaps TRBD1 (5 bases). The TCR sequence derives from a man between 18 and 29 years old in good health. In DNA form, the CDR3 reads TGTGCCAGCAGTGAGGGGGAGACACTTTCACCCCTCCACTTT. It encodes CASSEGETLSPLHF.